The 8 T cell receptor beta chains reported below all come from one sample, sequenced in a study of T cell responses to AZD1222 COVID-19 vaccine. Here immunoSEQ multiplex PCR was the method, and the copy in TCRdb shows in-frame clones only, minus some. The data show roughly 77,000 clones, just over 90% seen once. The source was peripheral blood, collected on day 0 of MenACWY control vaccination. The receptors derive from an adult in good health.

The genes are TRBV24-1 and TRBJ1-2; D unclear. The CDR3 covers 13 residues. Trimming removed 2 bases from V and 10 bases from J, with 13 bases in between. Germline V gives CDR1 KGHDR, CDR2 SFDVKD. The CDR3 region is CATSDSREPTYTF. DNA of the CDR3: TGTGCCACCAGTGATTCCCGGGAGCCCACCTACACCTTC.

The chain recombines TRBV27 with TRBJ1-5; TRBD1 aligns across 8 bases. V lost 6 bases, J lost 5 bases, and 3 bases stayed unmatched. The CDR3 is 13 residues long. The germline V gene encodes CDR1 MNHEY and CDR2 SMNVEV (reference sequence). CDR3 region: CASSPQGDQPQHF. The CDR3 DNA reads TGTGCCAGCAGCCCACAGGGGGATCAGCCCCAGCATTTT.

The DNA of the CDR3 is TGTGCCAGCAGGCCTGACAGTGTTCCGGGGGAGCAGTACTTC. Its protein product is CASRPDSVPGEQYF. The chain recombines TRBV7-2 with TRBJ2-7; D is perhaps TRBD1 or TRBD2 (5 bases each). Trimming pared 6 bases from V and 7 bases from J, leaving 19 bases between. The length of the CDR3 is 14 residues. CDR1 is SGHTA and CDR2 is FQGNSA in the germline V gene.

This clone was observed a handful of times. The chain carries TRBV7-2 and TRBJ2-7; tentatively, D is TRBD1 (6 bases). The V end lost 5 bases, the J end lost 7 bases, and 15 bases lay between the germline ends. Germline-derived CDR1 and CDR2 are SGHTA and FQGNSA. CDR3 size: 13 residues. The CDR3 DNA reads TGTGCCAGCAGCACTTACAGGGCCCTGGAGCAGTACTTC. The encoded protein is CASSTYRALEQYF.

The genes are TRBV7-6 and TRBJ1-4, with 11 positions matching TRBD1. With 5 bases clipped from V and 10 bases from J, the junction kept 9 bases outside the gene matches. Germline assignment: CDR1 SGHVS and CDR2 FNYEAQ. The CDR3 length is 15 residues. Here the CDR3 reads CASSGGQGAIGKLFF. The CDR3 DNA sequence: TGTGCCAGCAGCGGAGGACAGGGGGCAATTGGAAAACTGTTTTTT.

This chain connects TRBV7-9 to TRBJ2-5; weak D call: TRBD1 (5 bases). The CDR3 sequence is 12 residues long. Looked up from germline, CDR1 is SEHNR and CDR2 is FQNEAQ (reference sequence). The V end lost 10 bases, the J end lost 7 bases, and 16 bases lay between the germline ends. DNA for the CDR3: TGTGCCACCCAAGGGGCAGACTGGACCCAGTACTTC. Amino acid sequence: CATQGADWTQYF.

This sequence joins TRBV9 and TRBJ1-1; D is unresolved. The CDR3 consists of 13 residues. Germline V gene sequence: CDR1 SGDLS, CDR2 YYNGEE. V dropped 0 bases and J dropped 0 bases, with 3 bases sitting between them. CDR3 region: CASSVALNTEAFF. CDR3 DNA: TGTGCCAGCAGCGTAGCCCTGAACACTGAAGCTTTCTTT. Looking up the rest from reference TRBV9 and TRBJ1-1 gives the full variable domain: DSGVTQTPKHLITATGQRVTLRCSPRSGDLSVYWYQQSLDQGLQFLIQYYNGEERAKGNILERFSAQQFPDLHSELNLSSLELGDSALYFCASSVALNTEAFFGQGTRLTVV.

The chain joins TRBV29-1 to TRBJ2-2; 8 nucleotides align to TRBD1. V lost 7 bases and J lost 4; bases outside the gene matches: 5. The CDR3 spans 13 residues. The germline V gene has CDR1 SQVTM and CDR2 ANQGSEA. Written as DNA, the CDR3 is TGCAGCGCCGATACAGGGGGCACCGGGGAGCTGTTTTTT. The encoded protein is CSADTGGTGELFF.